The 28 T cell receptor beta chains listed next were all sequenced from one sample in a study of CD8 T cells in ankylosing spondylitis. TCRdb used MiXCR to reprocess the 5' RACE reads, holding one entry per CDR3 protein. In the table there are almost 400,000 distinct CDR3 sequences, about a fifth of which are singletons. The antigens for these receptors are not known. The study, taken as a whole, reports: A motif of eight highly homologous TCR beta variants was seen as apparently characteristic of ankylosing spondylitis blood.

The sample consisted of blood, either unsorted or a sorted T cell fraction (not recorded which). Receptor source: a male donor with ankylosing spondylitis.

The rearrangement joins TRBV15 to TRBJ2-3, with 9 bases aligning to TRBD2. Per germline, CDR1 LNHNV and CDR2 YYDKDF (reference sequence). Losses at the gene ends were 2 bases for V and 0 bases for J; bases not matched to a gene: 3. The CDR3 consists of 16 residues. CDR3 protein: CATSRSSGTSTDTQYF. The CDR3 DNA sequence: TGTGCCACCAGCAGATCTAGCGGGACTAGCACAGATACGCAGTATTTT.

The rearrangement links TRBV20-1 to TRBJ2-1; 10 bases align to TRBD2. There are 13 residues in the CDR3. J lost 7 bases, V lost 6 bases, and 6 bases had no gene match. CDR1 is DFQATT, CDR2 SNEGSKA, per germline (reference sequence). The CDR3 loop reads CSAQGLAVNEQFF. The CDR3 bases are TGCAGTGCCCAAGGACTAGCGGTAAATGAGCAGTTCTTC.

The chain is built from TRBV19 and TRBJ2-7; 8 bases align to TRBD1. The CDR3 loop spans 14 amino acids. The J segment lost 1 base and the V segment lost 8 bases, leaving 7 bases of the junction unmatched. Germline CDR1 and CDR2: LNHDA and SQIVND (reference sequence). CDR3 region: CASGDRGRSYEQYF. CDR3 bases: TGTGCCAGTGGTGACAGGGGTAGGTCCTACGAGCAGTACTTC.

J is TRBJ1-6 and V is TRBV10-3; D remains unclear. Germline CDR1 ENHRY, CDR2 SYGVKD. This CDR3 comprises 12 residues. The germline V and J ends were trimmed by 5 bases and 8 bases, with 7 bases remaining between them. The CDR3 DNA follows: TGTGCCATCAGTAGACCTGATTCACCCCTCCACTTT. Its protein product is CAISRPDSPLHF.

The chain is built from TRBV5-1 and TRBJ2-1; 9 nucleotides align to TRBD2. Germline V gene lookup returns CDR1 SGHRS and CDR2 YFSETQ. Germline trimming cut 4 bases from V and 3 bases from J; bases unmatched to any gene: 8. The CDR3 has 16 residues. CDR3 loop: CASSTLAGVGYNEQFF. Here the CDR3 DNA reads TGCGCCAGCAGCACATTAGCGGGAGTTGGCTACAATGAGCAGTTCTTC.

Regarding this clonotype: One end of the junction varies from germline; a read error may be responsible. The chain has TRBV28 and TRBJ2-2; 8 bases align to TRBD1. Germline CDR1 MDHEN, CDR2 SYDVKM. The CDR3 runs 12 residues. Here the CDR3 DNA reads TGTGCCGGCAGGGGGCTAACCGGGGAGCTGTTTTTT. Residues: CAGRGLTGELFF.

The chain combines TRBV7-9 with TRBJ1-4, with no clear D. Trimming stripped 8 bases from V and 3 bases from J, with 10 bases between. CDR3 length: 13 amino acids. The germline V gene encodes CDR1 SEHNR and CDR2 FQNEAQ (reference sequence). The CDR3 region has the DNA TGTGCCAGCTCCGGCAGCTCTAATGAAAAACTGTTTTTT. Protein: CASSGSSNEKLFF.

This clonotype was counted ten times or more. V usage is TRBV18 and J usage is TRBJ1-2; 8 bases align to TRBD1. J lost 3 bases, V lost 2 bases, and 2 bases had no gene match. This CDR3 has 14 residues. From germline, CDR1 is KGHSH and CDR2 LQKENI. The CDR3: CASSPGQGDYGYTF. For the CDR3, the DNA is TGTGCCAGCTCACCAGGACAGGGTGACTATGGCTACACCTTC.

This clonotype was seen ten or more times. The CDR3 bases are TGTGCCAGCAGCTTAGGACTAGCCTACGAGCAGTACTTC. Amino acid sequence: CASSLGLAYEQYF. The rearrangement joins TRBV7-6 to TRBJ2-7; TRBD2 might be the D (6 bases). Germline values: CDR1 SGHVS, CDR2 FNYEAQ. V lost 1 base to trimming and J lost 2 bases, with 6 bases between them. The CDR3 is made up of 13 amino acids.

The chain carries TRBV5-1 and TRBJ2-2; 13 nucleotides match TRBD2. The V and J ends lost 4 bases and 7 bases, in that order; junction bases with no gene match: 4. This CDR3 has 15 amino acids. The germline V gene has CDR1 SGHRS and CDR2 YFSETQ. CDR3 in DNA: TGCGCCAGCAGCGGACTAGCGGGAGTTCTCGGGGAGCTGTTTTTT. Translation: CASSGLAGVLGELFF. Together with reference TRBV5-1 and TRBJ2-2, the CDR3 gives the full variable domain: KAGVTQTPRYLIKTRGQQVTLSCSPISGHRSVSWYQQTPGQGLQFLFEYFSETQRNKGNFPGRFSGRQFSNSRSEMNVSTLELGDSALYLCASSGLAGVLGELFFGEGSRLTVL.

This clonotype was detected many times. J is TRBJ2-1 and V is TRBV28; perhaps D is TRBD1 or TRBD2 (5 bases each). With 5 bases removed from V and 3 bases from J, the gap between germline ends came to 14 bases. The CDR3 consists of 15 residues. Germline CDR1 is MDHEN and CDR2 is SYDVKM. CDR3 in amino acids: CASSPPGRGYNEQFF. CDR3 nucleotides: TGTGCCAGCAGTCCGCCGGGACGGGGCTACAATGAGCAGTTCTTC. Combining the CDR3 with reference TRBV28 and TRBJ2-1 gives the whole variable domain DVKVTQSSRYLVKRTGEKVFLECVQDMDHENMFWYRQDPGLGLRLIYFSYDVKMKEKGDIPEGYSVSREKKERFSLILESASTNQTSMYLCASSPPGRGYNEQFFGPGTRLTVL.

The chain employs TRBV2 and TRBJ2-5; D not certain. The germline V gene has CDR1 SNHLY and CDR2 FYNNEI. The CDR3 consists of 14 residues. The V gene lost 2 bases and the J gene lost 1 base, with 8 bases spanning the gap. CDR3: CASSERPTQETQYF. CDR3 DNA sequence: TGTGCCAGCAGTGAACGACCCACCCAAGAGACCCAGTACTTC.

The CDR3 nucleotides are TGCGCCAGCAGCTCTCTTTCACCATACACCAATGAGCAGTTCTTC. Translating it yields CASSSLSPYTNEQFF. This sequence joins TRBV5-1 and TRBJ2-1; D is undetermined. V was clipped by 3 bases and J by 6 bases, with 16 bases between them. In germline, CDR1 is SGHRS, CDR2 YFSETQ. There are 15 residues in the CDR3.

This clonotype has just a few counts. CDR3 amino acids: CASSVHGQGTDTQYF. As DNA, the CDR3 is TGTGCCAGCAGTGTTCATGGACAGGGCACAGATACGCAGTATTTT. The V and J genes are TRBV2 and TRBJ2-3, with 7 bases lining up with TRBD1. This CDR3 has 15 residues. The ends lost 4 bases at V and 1 base at J; junction bases unmatched: 5. Germline V gene data show CDR1 as SNHLY and CDR2 as FYNNEI.

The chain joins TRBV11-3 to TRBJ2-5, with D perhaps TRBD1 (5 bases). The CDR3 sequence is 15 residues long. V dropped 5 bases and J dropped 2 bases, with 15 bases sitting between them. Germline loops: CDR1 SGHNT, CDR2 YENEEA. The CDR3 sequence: CASSQRVGHQETQYF. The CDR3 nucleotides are TGTGCCAGCAGCCAGAGAGTGGGGCATCAAGAGACCCAGTACTTC.

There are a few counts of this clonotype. The CDR3 reads CASSYRRQGPGELFF. CDR3 sequence (DNA): TGTGCCAGCAGTTATAGGAGACAGGGACCCGGGGAGCTGTTTTTT. V and J are TRBV6-5 and TRBJ2-2; 7 bases are shared with TRBD1. Germline V gene data show CDR1 as MNHEY and CDR2 as SVGAGI. The CDR3 runs 15 residues. V lost 3 bases and J lost 6; bases outside the gene matches: 7.

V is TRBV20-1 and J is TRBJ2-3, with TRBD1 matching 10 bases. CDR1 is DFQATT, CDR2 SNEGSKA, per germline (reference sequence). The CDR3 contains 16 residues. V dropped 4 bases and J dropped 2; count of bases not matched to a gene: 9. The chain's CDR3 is CSATGTGVRVTDTQYF. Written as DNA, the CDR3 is TGCAGTGCTACCGGGACAGGGGTGAGAGTCACAGATACGCAGTATTTT.

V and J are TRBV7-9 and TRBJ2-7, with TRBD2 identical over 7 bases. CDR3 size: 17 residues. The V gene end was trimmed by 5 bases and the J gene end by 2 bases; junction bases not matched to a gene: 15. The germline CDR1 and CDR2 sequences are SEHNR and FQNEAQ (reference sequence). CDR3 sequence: CASSPSVGGSLPYEQYF. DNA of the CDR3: TGTGCCAGCAGCCCGTCGGTGGGCGGGAGTCTTCCCTACGAGCAGTACTTC. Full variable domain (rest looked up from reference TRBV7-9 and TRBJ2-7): DTGVSQNPRHKITKRGQNVTFRCDPISEHNRLYWYRQTLGQGPEFLTYFQNEAQLEKSRLLSDRFSAERPKGSFSTLEIQRTEQGDSAMYLCASSPSVGGSLPYEQYFGPGTRLTVT.

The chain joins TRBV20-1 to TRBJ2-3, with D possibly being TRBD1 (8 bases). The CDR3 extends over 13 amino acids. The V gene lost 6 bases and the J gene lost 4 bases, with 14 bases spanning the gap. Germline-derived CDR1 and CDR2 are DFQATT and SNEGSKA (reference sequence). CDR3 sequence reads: CSAWTGRADTQYF. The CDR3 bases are TGCAGTGCGTGGACAGGGAGGGCAGATACGCAGTATTTT.

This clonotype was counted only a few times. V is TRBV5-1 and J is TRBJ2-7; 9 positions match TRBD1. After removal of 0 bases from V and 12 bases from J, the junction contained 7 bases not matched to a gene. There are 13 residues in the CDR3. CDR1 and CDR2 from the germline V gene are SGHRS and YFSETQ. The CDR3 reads CASSLGDRDPPYF. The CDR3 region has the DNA TGCGCCAGCAGCTTGGGGGACAGGGATCCCCCGTACTTC.

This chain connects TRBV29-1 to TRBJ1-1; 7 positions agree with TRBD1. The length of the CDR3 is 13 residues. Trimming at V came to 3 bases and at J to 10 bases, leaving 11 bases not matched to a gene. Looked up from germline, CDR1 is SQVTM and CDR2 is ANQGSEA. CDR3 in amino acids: CSVEEGTARTAFF. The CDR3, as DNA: TGCAGCGTTGAGGAGGGGACAGCTCGGACAGCTTTCTTT.

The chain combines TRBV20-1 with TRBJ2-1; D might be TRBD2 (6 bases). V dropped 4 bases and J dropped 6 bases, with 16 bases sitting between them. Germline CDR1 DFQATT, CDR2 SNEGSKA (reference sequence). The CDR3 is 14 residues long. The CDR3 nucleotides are TGCAGTGCTATTGGAGGGGATCGAGGCAATGAGCAGTTCTTC. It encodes CSAIGGDRGNEQFF.

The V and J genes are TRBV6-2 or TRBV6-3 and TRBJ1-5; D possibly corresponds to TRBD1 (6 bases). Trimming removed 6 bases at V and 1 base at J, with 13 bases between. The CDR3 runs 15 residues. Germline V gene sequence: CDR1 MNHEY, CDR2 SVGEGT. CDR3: CASRDAGVSNQPQHF. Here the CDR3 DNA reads TGTGCCAGCAGAGACGCAGGGGTAAGCAATCAGCCCCAGCATTTT.

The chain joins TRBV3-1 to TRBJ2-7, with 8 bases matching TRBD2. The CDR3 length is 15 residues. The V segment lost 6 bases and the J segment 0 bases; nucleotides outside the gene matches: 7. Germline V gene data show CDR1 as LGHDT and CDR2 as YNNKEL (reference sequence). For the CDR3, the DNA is TGTGCCAGCAGTACCTCGAGCGGGGGCTCCTACGAGCAGTACTTC. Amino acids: CASSTSSGGSYEQYF.

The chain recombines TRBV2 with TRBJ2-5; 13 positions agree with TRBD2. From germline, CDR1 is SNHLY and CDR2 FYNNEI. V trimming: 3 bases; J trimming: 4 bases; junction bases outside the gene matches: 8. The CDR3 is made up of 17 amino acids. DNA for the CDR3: TGTGCCAGCAGTGATATCGGACTAGCGGGAGAAGGAGAGACCCAGTACTTC. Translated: CASSDIGLAGEGETQYF.

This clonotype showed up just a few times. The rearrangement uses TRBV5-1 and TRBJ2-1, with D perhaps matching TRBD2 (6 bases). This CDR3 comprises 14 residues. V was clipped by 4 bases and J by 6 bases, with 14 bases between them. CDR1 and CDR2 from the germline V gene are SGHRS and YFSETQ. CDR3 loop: CASSTGTGGNEQFF. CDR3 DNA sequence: TGCGCCAGCAGCACCGGGACTGGGGGCAATGAGCAGTTCTTC.

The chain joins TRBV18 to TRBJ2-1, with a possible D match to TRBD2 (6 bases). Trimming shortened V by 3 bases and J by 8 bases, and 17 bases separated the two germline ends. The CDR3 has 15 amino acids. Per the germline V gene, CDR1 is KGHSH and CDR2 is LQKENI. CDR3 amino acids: CASSPLDGSRDEQFF. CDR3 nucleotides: TGTGCCAGCTCACCGTTGGACGGGAGTAGGGATGAGCAGTTCTTC. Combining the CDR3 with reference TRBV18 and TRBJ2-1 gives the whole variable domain NAGVMQNPRHLVRRRGQEARLRCSPMKGHSHVYWYRQLPEEGLKFMVYLQKENIIDESGMPKERFSAEFPKEGPSILRIQQVVRGDSAAYFCASSPLDGSRDEQFFGPGTRLTVL.

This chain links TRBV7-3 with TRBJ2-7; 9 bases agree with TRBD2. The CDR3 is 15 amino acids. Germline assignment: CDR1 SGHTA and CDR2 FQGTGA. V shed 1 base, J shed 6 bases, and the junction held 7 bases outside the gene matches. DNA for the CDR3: TGTGCCAGCAGCTTAATACTAGCGGGTGCTGGCGAGCAGTACTTC. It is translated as CASSLILAGAGEQYF.